Below, 21 T cell receptor beta chains from the same sample are listed, as sequenced in a study of cytomegalovirus exposure and HLA in healthy donors. PCR was performed using 60 Vbeta and 13 Jbeta primers. The method was immunoSEQ multiplex PCR; TCRdb's version includes in-frame clones alone and lacks a portion of them. The sample records roughly 140,000 clones, over 60% being singletons. Sequences were obtained from PBMCs. These receptors originate from a male donor in good health and CMV-seronegative.

V is TRBV10-3 and J is TRBJ1-1; D perhaps matches TRBD1 (6 bases). Trimming removed 10 bases from V and 0 bases from J, with 12 bases in between. The CDR3 extends over 13 amino acids. Per the germline V gene, CDR1 is ENHRY and CDR2 is SYGVKD. The CDR3 region has the DNA TGTGCCACCACTTGGACAGTGAACACTGAAGCTTTCTTT. Translation gives CATTWTVNTEAFF.

This chain connects TRBV7-2 to TRBJ1-5; D remains unclear. There are 14 residues in the CDR3. The V gene lost 3 bases and the J gene lost 6 bases, with 12 bases spanning the gap. CDR1 is SGHTA, CDR2 FQGNSA, per germline. For the CDR3, the DNA is TGTGCCAGCAGCTTTGAAGGGAGGACTCAGCCCCAGCATTTT. It translates to CASSFEGRTQPQHF.

The gene calls are TRBV19 and TRBJ1-5, with D unresolved. The CDR3 runs 13 residues. Per the germline V gene, CDR1 is LNHDA and CDR2 is SQIVND (reference sequence). The V gene lost 7 bases and the J gene lost 0 bases, with 7 bases spanning the gap. CDR3: CASTRFSNQPQHF. CDR3 DNA sequence: TGTGCCAGTACCAGGTTTAGCAATCAGCCCCAGCATTTT.

This chain links TRBV30 with TRBJ2-7; TRBD2 might be the D (6 bases). The V end lost 2 bases, the J end lost 1 base, and 15 bases lay between the germline ends. Germline V gives CDR1 GTSNPN, CDR2 SVGIG (reference sequence). The CDR3 is 15 amino acids. CDR3 loop: CAWSRAGSWSYEQYF. In nucleotides, the CDR3 is TGTGCCTGGAGTCGGGCGGGGTCGTGGTCCTACGAGCAGTACTTC.

This clone is a singleton in its sample. The chain joins TRBV10-3 to TRBJ2-5; TRBD1 aligns across 9 bases. The J call is uncertain, as TRBJ2-7 better fits the DNA end. CDR3 length equals 14 residues. The germline CDR1 and CDR2 sequences are ENHRY and SYGVKD. The CDR3 coding sequence is TGTGCCATCAGCCAACCGGGACAGGGATCCGAGCAGTACTTC. It yields the protein CAISQPGQGSEQYF.

J is TRBJ1-1 and V is TRBV5-6; 10 bases map to TRBD1. Germline loops: CDR1 SGHDT, CDR2 YYEEEE. With 2 bases clipped from V and 3 bases from J, the junction kept 4 bases outside the gene matches. This CDR3 spans 15 amino acids. CDR3 region: CASSFWGQGYTEAFF. The DNA of the CDR3 is TGTGCCAGCAGCTTTTGGGGACAGGGGTACACTGAAGCTTTCTTT.

The chain has TRBV7-3 and TRBJ1-4; possible D gene TRBD1, 6 bases. This CDR3 has 18 amino acids. Germline-derived CDR1 and CDR2 are SGHTA and FQGTGA. The V end was cut by 5 bases, the J end by 5 bases, with 24 bases between. The CDR3 region is CASSIKPRTGHRNEKLFF. Written as DNA, the CDR3 is TGTGCCAGCAGCATTAAGCCGCGAACGGGACACCGGAATGAAAAACTGTTTTTT.

This clone was seen a handful of times. The chain carries TRBV5-1 and TRBJ2-1; 7 nucleotides align to TRBD1. The CDR3 has 14 residues. From germline, CDR1 is SGHRS and CDR2 YFSETQ. V was clipped by 3 bases and J by 7 bases; unmatched bases: 7. In DNA, the CDR3 is TGCGCCAGCAGCTCACTACAGGGGTCAAATGAGCAGTTCTTC. Its protein is CASSSLQGSNEQFF.

The chain recombines TRBV6-6 with TRBJ2-2; 9 bases line up with TRBD2. The germline CDR1 and CDR2 sequences are MNHNY and SVGAGI (reference sequence). The trim removed 4 bases at V and 8 bases at J, leaving 8 bases unmatched. The CDR3 has 15 amino acids. In DNA, the CDR3 is TGTGCCAGCAGTTTAGCGGGAGCCCCACGGGGGGAGCTGTTTTTT. It translates to CASSLAGAPRGELFF.

The chain carries TRBV19 and TRBJ2-6; 13 nucleotides align to TRBD2. Germline values: CDR1 LNHDA, CDR2 SQIVND (reference sequence). The trim removed 3 bases at V and 2 bases at J, leaving 7 bases unmatched. The CDR3 is made up of 19 amino acids. CDR3 bases: TGTGCCAGTAGTATTGGGACTAGCGGGATATCTACTGGGGCCAACGTCCTGACTTTC. Protein sequence: CASSIGTSGISTGANVLTF.

This sequence joins TRBV30 and TRBJ1-1, with D perhaps TRBD1 (5 bases). This CDR3 contains 14 residues. CDR1 GTSNPN and CDR2 SVGIG come from the germline V gene (reference sequence). Trimming removed 2 bases at V and 0 bases at J, with 10 bases between. CDR3 DNA: TGTGCCTGGAGTCGGGGGTACTTGAACACTGAAGCTTTCTTT. It encodes CAWSRGYLNTEAFF.

CDR3 coding DNA: TGTGCCAGCAGCTTAGTCCTCTACGAGCAGTACTTC. Encoded protein: CASSLVLYEQYF. This sequence joins TRBV7-2 and TRBJ2-7; D call uncertain. Germline CDR1 reads SGHTA; CDR2 reads FQGNSA. The CDR3 covers 12 residues. The germline V and J ends were trimmed by 1 base and 3 bases, with 4 bases remaining between them.

This clone showed up just a few times. The genes are TRBV5-1 and TRBJ2-5; 8 bases fit TRBD2. The J call may be incorrect, as the DNA end agrees better with TRBJ2-7. CDR3 length equals 16 residues. CDR1 and CDR2 (germline): SGHRS, YFSETQ. The DNA for the CDR3 is TGCGCCAGCAGCCTAACTGGCTCGGGAGGGAACTACGAGCAGTACTTC. Translated: CASSLTGSGGNYEQYF.

V is TRBV7-2 and J is TRBJ1-1; TRBD1 matches at 7 bases. Losses at the gene ends were 5 bases for V and 6 bases for J; bases not matched to a gene: 3. CDR3 length: 12 residues. Germline V gene lookup returns CDR1 SGHTA and CDR2 FQGNSA. CDR3 DNA: TGTGCCAGCAGCGACAGGGTGGCTGAAGCTTTCTTT. Protein product: CASSDRVAEAFF. Drawing the rest from reference TRBV7-2 and TRBJ1-1, the complete variable domain is GAGVSQSPSNKVTEKGKDVELRCDPISGHTALYWYRQSLGQGLEFLIYFQGNSAPDKSGLPSDRFSAERTGGSVSTLTIQRTQQEDSAVYLCASSDRVAEAFFGQGTRLTVV.

This rearrangement joins TRBV7-9 to TRBJ2-7; 9 bases align to TRBD2. Germline CDR1 is SEHNR and CDR2 is FQNEAQ (reference sequence). The CDR3 contains 15 residues. V dropped 1 base and J dropped 7; count of bases not matched to a gene: 8. Here the CDR3 reads CASSLGLADIGEQYF. The CDR3 DNA sequence: TGTGCCAGCAGCTTAGGACTAGCGGATATCGGGGAGCAGTACTTC. Using reference TRBV7-9 and TRBJ2-7 for the parts outside the CDR3, the full variable domain is DTGVSQNPRHKITKRGQNVTFRCDPISEHNRLYWYRQTLGQGPEFLTYFQNEAQLEKSRLLSDRFSAERPKGSFSTLEIQRTEQGDSAMYLCASSLGLADIGEQYFGPGTRLTVT.

The CDR3 sequence is CASSSGQTNYGYTF. In DNA, the CDR3 is TGCGCCAGCAGCTCTGGACAGACTAACTATGGCTACACCTTC. The chain recombines TRBV5-1 with TRBJ1-2, with D possibly TRBD1 on 6 matching bases. This CDR3 is built from 14 residues. Trimming removed 3 bases from V and 0 bases from J, with 9 bases in between. Germline V gene lookup returns CDR1 SGHRS and CDR2 YFSETQ.

This clone turned up a few times. The J gene is TRBJ1-2, the V gene TRBV11-3; 7 bases match TRBD1. V trimming: 2 bases; J trimming: 7 bases; junction bases outside the gene matches: 7. The CDR3 totals 14 residues. The germline gives CDR1 SGHNT, CDR2 YENEEA. The CDR3 sequence is CASSLRQGSGGYTF. Here the CDR3 DNA reads TGTGCCAGCAGCTTAAGACAGGGTTCGGGTGGCTACACCTTC.

About this clone: One junction end disagrees with the germline gene, perhaps due to a read error. This chain links TRBV5-4 with TRBJ1-2; the D is unclear. CDR3 size: 13 residues. Germline CDR1 and CDR2: SGHNT and YYREEE (reference sequence). The CDR3 loop is CASRTPFNYGSTF. The CDR3 DNA reads TGTGCCAGCAGGACCCCGTTTAACTATGGCTCCACCTTC.

The chain combines TRBV18 with TRBJ2-7; possible D gene TRBD2, 5 bases. The CDR3 is 14 residues long. Trimming left V 1 base short and J 0 bases short, with 7 bases between. CDR1 KGHSH and CDR2 LQKENI come from the germline V gene. CDR3 DNA: TGTGCCAGCTCACCACGGGAGAACTCCTACGAGCAGTACTTC. It translates to CASSPRENSYEQYF.

The CDR3 region is CASSPRTSVGTDTQYF. DNA of the CDR3: TGTGCCAGCAGCCCAAGGACTAGCGTGGGCACAGATACGCAGTATTTT. The rearrangement joins TRBV11-3 to TRBJ2-3; 9 nucleotides align to TRBD2. CDR1 SGHNT and CDR2 YENEEA come from the germline V gene. The CDR3 is 16 residues long. The V gene end was trimmed by 5 bases and the J gene end by 1 base; junction bases not matched to a gene: 7.

The chain joins TRBV2 to TRBJ2-5, with 8 bases that match TRBD1. The J call may be incorrect, as the DNA end agrees better with TRBJ2-7. In germline, CDR1 is SNHLY, CDR2 FYNNEI. This CDR3 is 14 amino acids long. The CDR3, as DNA: TGTGCCAATTGGGACAGGCCTTCCCCCTACGAGCAGTACTTC. Amino acids: CANWDRPSPYEQYF.